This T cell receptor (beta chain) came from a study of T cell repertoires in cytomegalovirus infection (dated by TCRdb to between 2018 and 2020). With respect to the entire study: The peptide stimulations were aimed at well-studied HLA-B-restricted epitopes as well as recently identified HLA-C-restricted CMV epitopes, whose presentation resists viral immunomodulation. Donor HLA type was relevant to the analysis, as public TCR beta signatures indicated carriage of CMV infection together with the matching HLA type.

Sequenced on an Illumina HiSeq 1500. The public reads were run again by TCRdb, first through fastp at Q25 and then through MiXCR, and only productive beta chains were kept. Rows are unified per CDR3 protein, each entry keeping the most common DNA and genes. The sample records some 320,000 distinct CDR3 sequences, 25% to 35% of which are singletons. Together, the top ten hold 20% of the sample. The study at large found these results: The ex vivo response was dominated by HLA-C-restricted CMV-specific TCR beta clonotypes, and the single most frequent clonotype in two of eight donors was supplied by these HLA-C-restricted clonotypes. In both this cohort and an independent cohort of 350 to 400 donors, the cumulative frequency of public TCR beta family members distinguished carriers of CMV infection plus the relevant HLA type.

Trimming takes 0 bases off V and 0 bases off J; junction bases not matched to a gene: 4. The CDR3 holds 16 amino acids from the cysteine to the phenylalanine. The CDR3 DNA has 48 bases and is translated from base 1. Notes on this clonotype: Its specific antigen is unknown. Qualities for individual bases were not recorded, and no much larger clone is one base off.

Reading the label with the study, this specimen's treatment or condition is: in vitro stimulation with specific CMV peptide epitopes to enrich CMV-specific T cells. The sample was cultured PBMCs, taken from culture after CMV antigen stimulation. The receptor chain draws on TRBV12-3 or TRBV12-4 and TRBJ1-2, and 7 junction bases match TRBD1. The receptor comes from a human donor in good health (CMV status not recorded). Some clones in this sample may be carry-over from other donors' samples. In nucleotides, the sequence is TGTGCCAGCAGTTTAGCGGTAGACAGGGCTAACTATGGCTACACCTTC. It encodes CASSLAVDRANYGYTF.